This record covers a single T cell receptor beta chain. This sample was included in a study of early T cells in non-severe SARS-CoV-2 infection. Attachment of unique molecular identifiers was made to individual cDNA molecules. MiXCR was run by TCRdb on the 5' RACE reads, yielding one entry per CDR3 protein. This sample yields around 59,000 distinct CDR3 sequences, of which 8.5% to 10% are seen a single time; roughly 18% belongs to the top ten. Trimming stripped 6 bases from V and 1 base from J, with 15 bases between. The CDR3 is made up of 15 amino acids. This chain joins TRBV12-3 or TRBV12-4 and TRBJ1-2; a weak D match, TRBD1 (5 bases). Sequencing was performed on whole blood. This sequence was found in an adult who was a healthcare worker with PCR-confirmed SARS-CoV-2 infection or an uninfected control (not recorded which). This CDR3 reads CASSSPGGGNYGYTF. CDR3 in DNA: TGTGCCAGCAGCTCTCCCGGGGGGGGTAACTATGGCTACACCTTC.